This TCR beta chain was sequenced during a study of T cells in Graves' hyperthyroidism and ophthalmopathy. Study results and limitations: Blood also held most thyroid clonotypes expanded beyond 0.001. A model of 13 V-J features distinguished ophthalmopathy from stable hyperthyroidism.

Template material for amplifying TCR beta CDR3 regions consisted of RNA transcripts. Researchers ran a first-round RT-PCR on the TCR CDR3 using the HTBI primer set. TCRdb reanalysed the multiplex PCR reads using MiXCR and keeps one entry per CDR3 protein. The table includes approximately 560,000 distinct CDR3 sequences, roughly 50% detected once. In regard to this clonotype: Its antigen is not identified. Mismatch with germline at one junction end may stem from a read error.

The CDR3 consists of 13 residues. From germline, CDR1 is SGHRS and CDR2 YFSETQ. The source material was peripheral blood or thyroid tissue (not recorded which). The genes are TRBV5-1 and TRBJ1-1; 8 nucleotides match TRBD1. The sequence was obtained from a woman between 18 and 30 years old with Graves' hyperthyroidism. The CDR3 DNA sequence: TGCGCCAGCAGCTCCATTTCAGGGGGCTTTGTTCTCTTT. Translation gives CASSSISGGFVLF.